A selection of T cell receptor beta chains follows, all from one sample in a study of Ad26.COV2.S vaccination and SARS-CoV-2 variants. Sequencing used immunoSEQ multiplex PCR; TCRdb keeps in-frame clones, though not all of them. The sample has 500,000 or so clones, around 85% seen once. The sample here was peripheral blood, taken in a trial of Ad26.COV2.S vaccine versus placebo. These receptors originate from a person aged 18-60 years who received the Ad26.COV2.S COVID-19 vaccine or a placebo. CDR3s include the opening cysteine and the closing phenylalanine or tryptophan. A D gene is named only where the DNA matches it firmly. Clone size is shown for a subset of rows, as once, few, many or a class of expanded clone.

TRBJ2-2	NA	NA	TRBV9	TGTGCCAGCAGCGTAGTGGGCACCGGGGAGCTGTTTTTT	CASSVVGTGELFF
TRBJ1-2	TRBD1	NA	TRBV29-1	TGCAGCGTGAGCCGGGACAGGGTGTTTGGCTACACCTTC	CSVSRDRVFGYTF
TRBJ2-5	NA	NA	TRBV19	TGTGCCAGTAGTATATCAGGGAAAGAGACCCAGTACTTC	CASSISGKETQYF
TRBJ1-5	NA	NA	TRBV5-6	TGTGCCAGCAGCTCCTATATGAGGGATCAGCCCCAGCATTTT	CASSSYMRDQPQHF
TRBJ2-7	TRBD2	NA	TRBV18	TGTGCCAGCTCACCCACATTTACTAGCGGGAGGGTCTACGAGCAGTACTTC	CASSPTFTSGRVYEQYF
TRBJ2-5	TRBD2	NA	TRBV9	TGTGCCAGCAGTCAAGATAGCGGGAGATCTGAGACCCAGTACTTC	CASSQDSGRSETQYF
TRBJ2-5	NA	NA	TRBV28	TGTGCCAGCCTCCCTTGGGGTACCAAGCAGACAAGGGTACAAGAGACCCAGTACTTC	CASLPWGTKQTRVQETQYF
TRBJ1-5	NA	NA	TRBV6-5	TGTGCCAGCAGCCTCTCGGGCAATCAGCCCCAGCATTTT	CASSLSGNQPQHF
TRBJ2-1	NA	NA	TRBV18	TGTGCCAGCTCACCGACAATGGCCGACAATGAGCAGTTCTTC	CASSPTMADNEQFF
TRBJ2-7	TRBD1	NA	TRBV9	TGTGCCAGCAGCGGAGACAGGGGGGGTAGCTACGAGCAGTACTTC	CASSGDRGGSYEQYF
TRBJ1-5	NA	NA	TRBV18	TGTGCCAGCTCACCACAGGGGTCCAGCAATCAGCCCCAGCATTTT	CASSPQGSSNQPQHF
TRBJ1-2	TRBD1	NA	TRBV5-8	TGTGCCAAGCGCGACTCCCGGGACAGGGGGAACTATGGCTACACCTTC	CAKRDSRDRGNYGYTF
TRBJ2-1	NA	many	TRBV4-1	TGCGCCAGCAGCCAAGATCCGGGGGCATGGAATGAGCAGTTCTTC	CASSQDPGAWNEQFF
TRBJ1-1	NA	NA	TRBV2	TGTGCCAGCAAGGGGAGGGTTGTCTCTGAAGCTTTCTTT	CASKGRVVSEAFF
TRBJ2-2	NA	NA	TRBV5-1	TGCGCCAGCAGCGTGACAGGTGATACCGGGGAGCTGTTTTTT	CASSVTGDTGELFF
TRBJ1-4	NA	NA	TRBV6-5	TGTGCCAGCAGTTACGTTTTGGGGGACGAAAAACTGTTTTTT	CASSYVLGDEKLFF
TRBJ1-6	NA	NA	TRBV7-3	TGTGCCAGCAGCGAGATGGGGAATTCACCCCTCCACTTT	CASSEMGNSPLHF
TRBJ2-6	TRBD1	NA	TRBV6-2/TRBV6-3	TGTGCCAGCAGTTTCCTCCGTGACAGGGATTCTGGGGCCAACGTCCTGACTTTC	CASSFLRDRDSGANVLTF
TRBJ1-1	NA	NA	TRBV24-1	TGTGCCGTTGAAGGTAACACTGAAGCTTTCTTT	CAVEGNTEAFF
TRBJ1-1	NA	NA	TRBV9	TGTGCCAGCAGCGTACAGGGAGGTGGGAACACTGAAGCTTTCTTT	CASSVQGGGNTEAFF
TRBJ1-5	NA	NA	TRBV18	TGTGCCAGCTCAACTGAAGGCGGGGGTCAGCCCCAGCATTTT	CASSTEGGGQPQHF
TRBJ1-2	NA	NA	TRBV3-1/TRBV3-2	TGTGCCAGCAGCCAAGACAGGTATGGCTACACCTTC	CASSQDRYGYTF
TRBJ2-2	NA	NA	TRBV4-1	TGCGCCAGCAGCCAAGAGATTACCGGGGAGCTGTTTTTT	CASSQEITGELFF
TRBJ2-7	NA	NA	TRBV6-5	TGTGCCAGCAGTCCGACAGGGAGGATCTACGAGCAGTACTTC	CASSPTGRIYEQYF
TRBJ2-7	NA	NA	TRBV6-5	TGTGCCAGCAGCCCGCGCGGGACAAGCTCCTACGAGCAGTACTTC	CASSPRGTSSYEQYF
TRBJ1-2	TRBD1	NA	TRBV28	TGTGCCAGCAGCTCCGGGACAGGGGGAAACACCTTC	CASSSGTGGNTF
TRBJ2-1	TRBD2	NA	TRBV24-1	TGTGCCACCAGTGATCCCGGAGGGACTAGCGAGGGGCTCAATGAGCAGTTCTTC	CATSDPGGTSEGLNEQFF
TRBJ1-1	TRBD1	NA	TRBV9	TGTGCCAGCAGCGCCGCAGCGGACAGGGACACTGAAGCTTTCTTT	CASSAAADRDTEAFF
TRBJ1-1	NA	NA	TRBV5-4	TGTGCCAGCAGCACCCCGGGCACTGAAGCTTTCTTT	CASSTPGTEAFF
TRBJ1-2	NA	NA	TRBV5-1	TGCGCCAGCAGCTCGGGCGACGGAAATGGCTACACCTTC	CASSSGDGNGYTF
TRBJ2-7	NA	NA	TRBV28	TGTGCCAGCAGTTTCCGACAGTCGCTCGAGCAGTACTTC	CASSFRQSLEQYF
TRBJ2-1	TRBD2	NA	TRBV2	TGTGCCAGCAGCAGGACTAGCGGGATCGATGAGCAGTTCTTC	CASSRTSGIDEQFF
TRBJ2-4	NA	NA	TRBV5-6	TGTGCCAGCAGCCCCCTCCAGGGGGCCAAAAACATTCAGTACTTC	CASSPLQGAKNIQYF
TRBJ1-1	NA	NA	TRBV6-2/TRBV6-3	TGTGCCAGCAGCCCCGGACAGCCAAACACTGAAGCTTTCTTT	CASSPGQPNTEAFF
TRBJ1-1	NA	NA	TRBV6-5	TGTGCCAGCAGTTACGGGGCCCGTTGGACTGAAGCTTTCTTT	CASSYGARWTEAFF
TRBJ2-6	NA	NA	TRBV19	TGTGCCAGTAGTATGGTACAGACTGGGGCCAACGTCCTGACTTTC	CASSMVQTGANVLTF